A single sample is the source of the 6 T cell receptor beta chains below, sequenced in a study of cytomegalovirus exposure and HLA in healthy donors. Both 60 Vbeta primers and 13 Jbeta primers went into the PCR. Only in-frame clones appear in the TCRdb table, and some are missing; sequencing was by immunoSEQ multiplex PCR. The sample holds approximately 70,000 clones, about four fifths seen once. What was sequenced was PBMCs. Receptor source: a woman aged 25 to 39 in good health and CMV-seronegative.

The chain couples TRBV27 to TRBJ2-6; 9 nucleotides line up with TRBD1. The trim removed 5 bases at V and 2 bases at J, leaving 7 bases unmatched. Per the germline V gene, CDR1 is MNHEY and CDR2 is SMNVEV (reference sequence). The CDR3 runs to 17 residues. As DNA, the CDR3 is TGTGCCAGCAGTCTCGACAGGGGGGGGGCTGGGGCCAACGTCCTGACTTTC. This gives the protein CASSLDRGGAGANVLTF.

This sequence joins TRBV19 and TRBJ1-5; 9 bases are shared with TRBD1. V gave up 4 bases and J gave up 1 base; unmatched junction bases: 8. The CDR3 is 17 amino acids. In germline, CDR1 is LNHDA, CDR2 SQIVND (reference sequence). The CDR3 DNA is TGTGCCAGTAGTACAGACCCGACAGGGGGGAGCAATCAGCCCCAGCATTTT. It is translated as CASSTDPTGGSNQPQHF.

V gene TRBV19 combines with J gene TRBJ2-3; D perhaps matches TRBD1 (5 bases). V gave up 3 bases and J gave up 2 bases, with 9 bases separating them. The CDR3 runs to 14 residues. Germline values: CDR1 LNHDA, CDR2 SQIVND (reference sequence). The CDR3 here is CASSIGRVTDTQYF. CDR3 nucleotides: TGTGCCAGTAGTATCGGCAGGGTCACAGATACGCAGTATTTT.

The sample holds one count of this clone. The chain carries TRBV6-5 and TRBJ2-1; 12 positions match TRBD2. V dropped 2 bases and J dropped 4; count of bases not matched to a gene: 3. The CDR3 spans 16 residues. Germline V CDR1 and CDR2: MNHEY, SVGAGI. Here the CDR3 reads CASSYLAGGVYNEQFF. In DNA, the CDR3 is TGTGCCAGCAGTTACCTAGCGGGGGGGGTATACAATGAGCAGTTCTTC.

CDR3 sequence reads: CASSYSGLSTEAFF. For the CDR3, the DNA is TGTGCCAGCAGTTACTCGGGACTTAGCACTGAAGCTTTCTTT. This rearrangement joins TRBV6-5 to TRBJ1-1; D is possibly TRBD1 (5 bases). Germline V gene lookup returns CDR1 MNHEY and CDR2 SVGAGI. The CDR3 covers 14 residues. V shed 0 bases and J shed 4 bases, with 9 bases lying between them.

The chain recombines TRBV15 with TRBJ2-7; possibly TRBD1 for D (5 bases). Germline CDR1 LNHNV, CDR2 YYDKDF (reference sequence). Trimming removed 1 base from V and 0 bases from J, with 7 bases in between. The CDR3 covers 14 residues. The DNA of the CDR3 is TGTGCCACCAGCAGAGGTACAGGCTCCTACGAGCAGTACTTC. Translation gives CATSRGTGSYEQYF.